Given below is one T cell receptor beta chain in context. Its antigen is unidentified. Sequencing was performed with immunoSEQ multiplex PCR; in TCRdb, only in-frame clones are kept and a portion is missing. The data hold approximately 190,000 clones, with roughly 91% observed a single time. The V segment lost 5 bases and the J segment 5 bases; nucleotides outside the gene matches: 5. Germline loops: CDR1 MNHEY, CDR2 SMNVEV (reference sequence). The CDR3 covers 13 residues. The data were obtained in a study of T cell responses to AZD1222 COVID-19 vaccine. The wider study: Timing groups of about 4 and about 12 weeks for second doses were pooled. Findings and limits, study-wide: White British people made up most donors, females outnumbered males, and clonal diversity was possibly underestimated. Among vaccine-associated CD4 TCRs, coverage spanned spike, with dominance at 160-218 and 743-854. Reportedly, nearly half of unique spike TCRs recognized epitopes outside B.1.351/B.1.1.7 mutations.

The rearrangement uses TRBV27 and TRBJ2-5; 7 bases are shared with TRBD2. This sequence was found in an adult in good health. The sample was peripheral blood, taken on day 0 of AZD1222 vaccination. The CDR3 loop is CASSPAGVETQYF. The CDR3 region has the DNA TGTGCCAGCAGTCCGGCGGGAGTGGAGACCCAGTACTTC.